This T cell receptor (beta chain) was sequenced in a study of neoadjuvant anti-PD-1 for oral cavity cancer. Study in general: Around day 43, patients without progression received a fourth nivolumab dose before surgery.

Patients were newly diagnosed with stage II-IVA oral cavity squamous cell carcinoma without prior systemic or radiation treatment. Germline V gives CDR1 SGHNT, CDR2 YYREEE (reference sequence). This CDR3 has 15 residues. J was trimmed by 7 bases and V by 2 bases; bases with no gene match: 6. Six replicates per PBMC sample, mostly from roughly 450 ng of genomic DNA. The method was immunoSEQ multiplex PCR; TCRdb's version includes in-frame clones alone and lacks a portion of them. The sample lists 14,000 to 15,000 clones; roughly 74% were seen once. This rearrangement joins TRBV5-4 to TRBJ2-1; 10 nucleotides match TRBD2. The sequence was obtained from a person between 35 and 79 years old with oral cavity squamous cell carcinoma. The sequencing used PBMCs, collected before nivolumab (anti-PD-1) treatment. CDR3 in amino acids: CASSFGLAGENEQFF. In DNA, the CDR3 is TGTGCCAGCAGCTTTGGGCTAGCGGGAGAAAATGAGCAGTTCTTC.